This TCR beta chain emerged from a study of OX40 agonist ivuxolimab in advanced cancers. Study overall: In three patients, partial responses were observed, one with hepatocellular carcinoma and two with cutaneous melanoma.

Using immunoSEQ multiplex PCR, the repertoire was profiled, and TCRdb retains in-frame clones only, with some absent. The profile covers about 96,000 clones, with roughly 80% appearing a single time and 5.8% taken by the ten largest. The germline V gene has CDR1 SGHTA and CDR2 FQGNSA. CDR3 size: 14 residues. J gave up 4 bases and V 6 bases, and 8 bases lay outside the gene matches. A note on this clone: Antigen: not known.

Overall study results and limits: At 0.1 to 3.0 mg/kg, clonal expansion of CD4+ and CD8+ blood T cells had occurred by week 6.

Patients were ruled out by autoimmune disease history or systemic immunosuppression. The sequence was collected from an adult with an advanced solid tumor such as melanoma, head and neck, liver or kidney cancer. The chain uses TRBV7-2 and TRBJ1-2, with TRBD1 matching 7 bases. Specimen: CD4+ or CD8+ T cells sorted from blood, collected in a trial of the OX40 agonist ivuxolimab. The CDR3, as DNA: TGTGCCAGCAGTCCAGGGGGTAACAGCTATGGCTACACCTTC. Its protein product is CASSPGGNSYGYTF. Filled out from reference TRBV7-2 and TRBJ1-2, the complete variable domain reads GAGVSQSPSNKVTEKGKDVELRCDPISGHTALYWYRQSLGQGLEFLIYFQGNSAPDKSGLPSDRFSAERTGGSVSTLTIQRTQQEDSAVYLCASSPGGNSYGYTFGSGTRLTVV.